This T cell receptor (beta chain) was identified in a study of control samples from healthy donors and cancer patients. Assay: immunoSEQ multiplex PCR; the TCRdb copy retains only in-frame clones and omits some. The profile shows approximately 60,000 clones, approximately 89% of them singletons. This clone was picked up one time. Germline CDR1 is SGHTA and CDR2 is FQGNSA. CDR3 length: 16 amino acids. V was pared by 2 bases and J by 9 bases, with 11 bases of the junction left unmatched. Sequencing was performed on PBMCs. The chain combines TRBV7-2 with TRBJ2-1, with 9 bases lining up with TRBD2. The sequence was obtained from a man aged 25 to 45 with colorectal cancer. CDR3 residues: CASSLSRRGGLGEQFF. CDR3 nucleotides: TGTGCCAGCAGCTTATCAAGGCGGGGGGGTCTGGGTGAGCAGTTCTTC. Supplemented by reference TRBV7-2 and TRBJ2-1, the full variable domain reads GAGVSQSPSNKVTEKGKDVELRCDPISGHTALYWYRQSLGQGLEFLIYFQGNSAPDKSGLPSDRFSAERTGGSVSTLTIQRTQQEDSAVYLCASSLSRRGGLGEQFFGPGTRLTVL.